These 31 T cell receptor beta chains originate from one sample sequenced in a study of blood T cells in healthy people across ages. Sample-barcoded 5' priming and a J-beta primer mix drove a second PCR of roughly 7 to 11 cycles. MiXCR, applied by TCRdb to the 5' RACE reads, yields one record per CDR3 protein. The table includes under 2,000,000 distinct CDR3 sequences, 49% detected once. The source material was blood. These receptors were obtained from a woman in her thirties or forties in good health.

This clonotype was seen only a few times. The V and J genes are TRBV28 and TRBJ2-6; TRBD2 is a possible D gene (6 bases). Germline CDR1 reads MDHEN; CDR2 reads SYDVKM. Trimming removed 5 bases from V and 1 base from J, with 12 bases in between. The CDR3 has 16 residues. CDR3 loop: CASSPGTSSGANVLTF. As DNA, the CDR3 is TGTGCCAGCAGTCCCGGGACTTCTTCTGGGGCCAACGTCCTGACTTTC.

The rearrangement uses TRBV6-5 and TRBJ2-3; 9 bases fit TRBD2. The CDR3 is made up of 17 amino acids. Germline CDR1 is MNHEY and CDR2 is SVGAGI. V dropped 0 bases and J dropped 1; count of bases not matched to a gene: 5. For the CDR3, the DNA is TGTGCCAGCAGTTACTCAGTTCGGACTAGCGGCACAGATACGCAGTATTTT. Its translation is CASSYSVRTSGTDTQYF.

This chain connects TRBV20-1 to TRBJ2-7; TRBD1 matches 9 bases. The CDR3 contains 14 residues. Germline assignment: CDR1 DFQATT and CDR2 SNEGSKA (reference sequence). After removal of 6 bases from V and 2 bases from J, the junction contained 8 bases not matched to a gene. The CDR3 sequence: CSASRDRVPYEQYF. The CDR3 DNA reads TGCAGTGCATCCCGGGACAGGGTCCCCTACGAGCAGTACTTC.

The V call is TRBV20-1, the J call TRBJ2-1, with D perhaps TRBD2 (6 bases). V was trimmed by 2 bases and J by 3 bases, leaving 17 bases between them. The CDR3 contains 16 residues. CDR1 and CDR2 from the germline V gene are DFQATT and SNEGSKA (reference sequence). This chain's CDR3 is CSARPLGAGSYNEQFF. The CDR3, as DNA: TGCAGTGCTAGACCACTAGGGGCGGGGAGCTACAATGAGCAGTTCTTC.

The J gene is TRBJ2-1, the V gene TRBV25-1, with D uncertain. Germline-derived CDR1 and CDR2 are MGHDK and SYGVNS. The CDR3 runs 15 residues. V lost 4 bases, J lost 3 bases, and 13 bases lay in between. CDR3 loop: CASSAASGLYNEQFF. The DNA for the CDR3 is TGTGCCAGCAGTGCCGCCTCTGGTCTCTACAATGAGCAGTTCTTC.

This rearrangement joins TRBV6-1 to TRBJ2-4, with 7 bases fitting TRBD1. The J call could be wrong; TRBJ2-7 is a better fit for the DNA end. Germline CDR1 is MNHNS and CDR2 is SASEGT. CDR3 size: 14 residues. The CDR3, as DNA: TGTGCCAGTATGGGACAGACTCTCCTCTACGAGCAGTACTTC. This translates into CASMGQTLLYEQYF.

V and J are TRBV6-1 and TRBJ2-5; D might be TRBD2 (5 bases). Trimming stripped 8 bases from V and 5 bases from J, with 18 bases between. CDR3 size: 14 residues. Germline V CDR1 and CDR2: MNHNS, SASEGT. CDR3 loop: CASLRRNRWETQYF. The CDR3 DNA follows: TGTGCCAGCCTGCGGAGGAATCGGTGGGAGACCCAGTACTTC.

The V and J genes are TRBV11-2 and TRBJ1-1; D is undetermined. Germline values: CDR1 SGHAT, CDR2 FQNNGV. The CDR3 has 13 residues. V gave up 5 bases and J gave up 4 bases, with 11 bases separating them. This CDR3 reads CASSPGYGTEAFF. CDR3 nucleotide sequence: TGTGCCAGCAGCCCCGGGTATGGCACTGAAGCTTTCTTT.

The chain has TRBV6-2 or TRBV6-3 and TRBJ1-1, with D maybe TRBD1 (5 bases). Germline CDR1 and CDR2: MNHEY and SVGEGT. Trimming left V 2 bases short and J 2 bases short, with 15 bases between. The CDR3 is 16 residues long. In nucleotides, the CDR3 is TGTGCCAGCAGTTACCGGCTACAGGTAATAAACACTGAAGCTTTCTTT. As protein: CASSYRLQVINTEAFF.

This chain connects TRBV7-9 to TRBJ2-5, with 10 positions matching TRBD2. The J call may be wrong; the DNA end is better matched by TRBJ2-1. Germline CDR1 is SEHNR and CDR2 is FQNEAQ (reference sequence). The CDR3 spans 12 residues. CDR3 in amino acids: CASSRSGGDQFF. The CDR3 DNA sequence: TGTGCCAGCAGCAGAAGCGGGGGGGACCAGTTCTTC.

This clonotype was seen a handful of times. This chain joins TRBV18 and TRBJ1-5; D is uncertain. The length of the CDR3 is 14 residues. Per the germline V gene, CDR1 is KGHSH and CDR2 is LQKENI. The germline V and J ends were trimmed by 1 base and 7 bases, with 11 bases remaining between them. The CDR3 nucleotides read TGTGCCAGCTCACCACAGTCAGAAGGGCAGCCCCAGCATTTT. As protein: CASSPQSEGQPQHF.

The chain has TRBV19 and TRBJ2-1; 10 positions match TRBD2. The CDR3 length is 16 residues. The J segment lost 3 bases and the V segment lost 5 bases, leaving 7 bases of the junction unmatched. CDR1 is LNHDA, CDR2 SQIVND, per germline (reference sequence). This CDR3 is CASSQRTSGYYNEQFF. In DNA, the CDR3 is TGTGCCAGTAGTCAAAGGACTAGCGGATACTACAATGAGCAGTTCTTC.

As concerns this clonotype: Compared with germline, one end of the junction differs, possibly owing to a read error. The chain couples TRBV4-1 to TRBJ1-5; perhaps TRBD1 as D (5 bases). From germline, CDR1 is MGHRA and CDR2 YSYEKL. CDR3 length: 15 residues. CDR3 DNA sequence: TGCGCCAGCAGCCCCCAGGGAGGGGTCAGTCAGCCCCGGCATTTT. This codes for CASSPQGGVSQPRHF.

This clonotype was observed a few times. The chain recombines TRBV7-9 with TRBJ2-7; 9 positions match TRBD1. The junction had 7 bases not matched to a gene; V was cut back by 6 bases and J by 1 base. The CDR3 spans 15 residues. Germline V gene lookup returns CDR1 SEHNR and CDR2 FQNEAQ (reference sequence). The CDR3 region has the DNA TGTGCCAGCAGGTCATCCGGGACAGGGTCCTACGAGCAGTACTTC. As protein: CASRSSGTGSYEQYF. The full variable domain, in which reference TRBV7-9 and TRBJ2-7 provide the parts outside the CDR3, is DTGVSQNPRHKITKRGQNVTFRCDPISEHNRLYWYRQTLGQGPEFLTYFQNEAQLEKSRLLSDRFSAERPKGSFSTLEIQRTEQGDSAMYLCASRSSGTGSYEQYFGPGTRLTVT.

V gene TRBV27 combines with J gene TRBJ1-2; weak D call: TRBD1 (5 bases). Trimming took 4 bases from V and 2 from J, leaving 8 bases between them. The CDR3 extends over 13 amino acids. Germline CDR1 and CDR2: MNHEY and SMNVEV (reference sequence). CDR3 residues: CASSWGENYGYTF. DNA for the CDR3: TGTGCCAGCAGTTGGGGGGAGAACTATGGCTACACCTTC.

There are many counts of this clonotype. This chain joins TRBV4-2 and TRBJ1-1, with TRBD1 identical over 7 bases. With 0 bases clipped from V and 5 bases from J, the junction kept 9 bases outside the gene matches. The germline gives CDR1 LGHNA, CDR2 YNFKEQ. This CDR3 comprises 16 residues. The CDR3: CASSQDLLGTATEAFF. Here the CDR3 DNA reads TGTGCCAGCAGCCAAGATTTACTCGGGACAGCTACTGAAGCTTTCTTT.

The CDR3 reads CASSEEWVFSYNEQFF. The CDR3 DNA reads as TGTGCCAGCAGTGAGGAGTGGGTGTTCTCCTACAATGAGCAGTTCTTC. V usage is TRBV25-1 and J usage is TRBJ2-1; D is undetermined. This CDR3 spans 16 amino acids. The germline V and J ends were trimmed by 3 bases and 0 bases, with 12 bases remaining between them. Germline V gives CDR1 MGHDK, CDR2 SYGVNS. Variable domain in full (rest from reference TRBV25-1 and TRBJ2-1): EADIYQTPRYLVIGTGKKITLECSQTMGHDKMYWYQQDPGMELHLIHYSYGVNSTEKGDLSSESTVSRIRTEHFPLTLESARPSHTSQYLCASSEEWVFSYNEQFFGPGTRLTVL.

The CDR3 loop is CASSQIGLDGYTF. DNA for the CDR3: TGCGCCAGCAGCCAAATAGGGTTAGATGGCTACACCTTC. This chain connects TRBV4-1 to TRBJ1-2; D is unclear. V lost 2 bases and J lost 6, with 10 bases in between. The CDR3 spans 13 residues. Germline assignment: CDR1 MGHRA and CDR2 YSYEKL.

The V and J genes are TRBV18 and TRBJ1-1, with D uncertain. Germline assignment: CDR1 KGHSH and CDR2 LQKENI. Trimming removed 6 bases from V and 8 bases from J, with 10 bases in between. The CDR3 spans 11 residues. The CDR3 sequence is CASSAASEAFF. CDR3 nucleotides: TGTGCCAGCTCCGCCGCCTCAGAAGCTTTCTTT.

This chain connects TRBV7-8 to TRBJ1-5, with D perhaps TRBD1 (6 bases). In germline, CDR1 is SGHVS, CDR2 FQNEAQ. The ends were cut back, 3 bases at V and 0 bases at J, with 12 bases in the middle. The CDR3 runs to 16 residues. The CDR3 sequence is CASSLAAGDSNQPQHF. The CDR3 nucleotides read TGTGCCAGCAGCTTGGCCGCAGGGGATAGCAATCAGCCCCAGCATTTT.

The V gene is TRBV6-5, the J gene TRBJ2-4; possible D gene TRBD2, 7 bases. Germline CDR1 and CDR2: MNHEY and SVGAGI. V lost 0 bases and J 6 bases, leaving 12 bases between the germline ends. The CDR3 is 15 amino acids. The CDR3 loop is CASSYSMGGGNIQYF. In DNA, the CDR3 is TGTGCCAGCAGTTACTCGATGGGAGGGGGAAACATTCAGTACTTC.

This clonotype came up a few times. The J gene is TRBJ2-1, the V gene TRBV13; 10 nucleotides agree with TRBD1. This CDR3 region has 16 residues. V gave up 5 bases and J gave up 8 bases; unmatched junction bases: 12. Per the germline V gene, CDR1 is PRHDT and CDR2 is FYEKMQ (reference sequence). The CDR3: CASSARAGQGIDEQFF. Here the CDR3 DNA reads TGTGCCAGCAGCGCCAGGGCGGGACAGGGGATCGATGAGCAGTTCTTC.

This chain uses TRBV29-1 with TRBJ2-3; no clear D gene. The CDR3 extends over 13 amino acids. Germline V gives CDR1 SQVTM, CDR2 ANQGSEA. V was trimmed by 3 bases and J by 1 base, leaving 8 bases between them. The CDR3 bases are TGCAGCGTTGATGTCGGGCGCACAGATACGCAGTATTTT. The encoded protein is CSVDVGRTDTQYF.

The chain has TRBV6-5 and TRBJ1-1; maybe TRBD1 (5 bases). V lost 2 bases and J lost 4, with 11 bases in between. The CDR3 runs 14 residues. The germline CDR1 and CDR2 sequences are MNHEY and SVGAGI. The DNA for the CDR3 is TGTGCCAGCAGTTACAGAAACCAGGGCACTGAAGCTTTCTTT. It specifies CASSYRNQGTEAFF.

This sequence joins TRBV15 and TRBJ2-7; 9 bases map to TRBD2. The end of the DNA aligns better with TRBJ2-5, so the J call may be wrong. This CDR3 comprises 15 residues. The germline V gene has CDR1 LNHNV and CDR2 YYDKDF (reference sequence). The CDR3 DNA follows: TGTGCCACCAGCAGAGACGCGGGGGGGCGGTCGACCCAGTACTTC. Its protein product is CATSRDAGGRSTQYF.

V gene TRBV7-2 combines with J gene TRBJ1-1, with D possibly matching TRBD1 (6 bases). The V end lost 5 bases, the J end lost 2 bases, and 15 bases lay between the germline ends. The CDR3 has 15 amino acids. The germline V gene encodes CDR1 SGHTA and CDR2 FQGNSA. The DNA of the CDR3 is TGTGCCAGCAGCCGAGGACAGACTCGAAACACTGAAGCTTTCTTT. It is translated as CASSRGQTRNTEAFF.

The V and J genes are TRBV7-2 and TRBJ2-3, with 11 bases fitting TRBD2. This CDR3 is 15 amino acids long. Germline CDR1 is SGHTA and CDR2 is FQGNSA. The ends lost 3 bases at V and 6 bases at J; junction bases unmatched: 5. The CDR3 nucleotides read TGTGCCAGCAGCTTCGGACTAGCGGGTAGGGATACGCAGTATTTT. Translating it yields CASSFGLAGRDTQYF.

This clonotype was observed a handful of times. The gene calls are TRBV21-1 and TRBJ2-7; TRBD1 is taken as the D call from the table, unchecked against the DNA. TRBV21-1 is listed as a pseudogene. The CDR3 spans 17 residues. The CDR3 region has the DNA TGTGCCAGCAGCAAAGAGGTTCAGGGGACAGTGAATTACGAGCAGTACTTC. Its protein is CASSKEVQGTVNYEQYF.

This sequence joins TRBV12-3 or TRBV12-4 and TRBJ1-4; perhaps TRBD1 as D (5 bases). V lost 4 bases and J 8 bases, leaving 17 bases between the germline ends. The CDR3 totals 15 residues. As DNA, the CDR3 is TGTGCCAGCAGTTGGTTTGGCCTCGGGGACGAAAAACTGTTTTTT. Translated: CASSWFGLGDEKLFF.

The rearrangement uses TRBV27 and TRBJ2-1; possibly TRBD1 for D (6 bases). The germline V and J ends were trimmed by 5 bases and 7 bases, with 12 bases remaining between them. Germline V gives CDR1 MNHEY, CDR2 SMNVEV (reference sequence). The CDR3 extends over 13 amino acids. The CDR3 region has the DNA TGTGCCAGCAGTCCCACTACAGGGAATGAGCAGTTCTTC. Its protein is CASSPTTGNEQFF.

The chain carries TRBV4-1 and TRBJ2-1; D unclear. Between the trimmed V and J ends, which lost 2 bases and 9 bases, there was a span of 17 bases. Germline values: CDR1 MGHRA, CDR2 YSYEKL. The CDR3 spans 15 residues. The CDR3 reads CASSQLGSPLGEQFF. The CDR3 DNA follows: TGCGCCAGCAGCCAACTAGGGTCCCCGTTGGGTGAGCAGTTCTTC.